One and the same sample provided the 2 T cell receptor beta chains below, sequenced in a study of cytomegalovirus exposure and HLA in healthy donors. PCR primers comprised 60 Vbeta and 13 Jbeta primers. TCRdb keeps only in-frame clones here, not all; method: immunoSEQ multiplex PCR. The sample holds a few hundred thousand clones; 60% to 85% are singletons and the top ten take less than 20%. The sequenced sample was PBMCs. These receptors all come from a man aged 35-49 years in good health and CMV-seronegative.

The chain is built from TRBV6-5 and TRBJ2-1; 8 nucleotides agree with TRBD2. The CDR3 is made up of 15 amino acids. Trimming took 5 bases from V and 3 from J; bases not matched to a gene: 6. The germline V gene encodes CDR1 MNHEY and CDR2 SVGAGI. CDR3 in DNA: TGTGCCAGCAGTCGTAGCGGGAACGGCTACAATGAGCAGTTCTTC. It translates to CASSRSGNGYNEQFF.

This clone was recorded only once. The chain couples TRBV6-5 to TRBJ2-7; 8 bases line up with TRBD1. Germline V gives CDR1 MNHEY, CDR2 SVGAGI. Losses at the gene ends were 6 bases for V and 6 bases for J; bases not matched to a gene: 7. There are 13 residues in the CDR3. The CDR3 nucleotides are TGTGCCAGCAGGAAGGACAGGGTCCGCGAGCAGTACTTC. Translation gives CASRKDRVREQYF.